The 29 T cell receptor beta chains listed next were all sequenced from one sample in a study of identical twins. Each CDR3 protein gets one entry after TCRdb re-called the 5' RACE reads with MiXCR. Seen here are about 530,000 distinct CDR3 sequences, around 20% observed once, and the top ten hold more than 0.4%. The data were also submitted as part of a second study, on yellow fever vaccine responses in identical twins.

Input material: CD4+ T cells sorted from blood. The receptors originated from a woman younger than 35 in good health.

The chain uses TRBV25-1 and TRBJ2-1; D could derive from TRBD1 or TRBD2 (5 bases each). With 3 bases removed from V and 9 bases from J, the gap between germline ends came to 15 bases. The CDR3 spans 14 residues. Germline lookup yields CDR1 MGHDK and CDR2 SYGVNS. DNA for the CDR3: TGTGCCAGCAGTGATGCTCAGGGACGGGCTGAGCAGTTCTTC. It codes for CASSDAQGRAEQFF.

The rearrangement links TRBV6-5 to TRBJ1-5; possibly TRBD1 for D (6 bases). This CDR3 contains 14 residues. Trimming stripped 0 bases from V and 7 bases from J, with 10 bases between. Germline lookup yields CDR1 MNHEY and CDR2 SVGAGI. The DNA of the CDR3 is TGTGCCAGCAGTTACTCGGGGGGCGTACAGCCCCAGCATTTT. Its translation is CASSYSGGVQPQHF.

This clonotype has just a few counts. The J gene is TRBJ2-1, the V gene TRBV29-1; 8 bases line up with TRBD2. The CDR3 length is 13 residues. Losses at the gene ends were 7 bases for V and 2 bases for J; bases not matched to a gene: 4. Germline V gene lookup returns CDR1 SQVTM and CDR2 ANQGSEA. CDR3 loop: CSAGGAPYNEQFF. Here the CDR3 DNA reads TGCAGCGCGGGGGGGGCCCCCTACAATGAGCAGTTCTTC.

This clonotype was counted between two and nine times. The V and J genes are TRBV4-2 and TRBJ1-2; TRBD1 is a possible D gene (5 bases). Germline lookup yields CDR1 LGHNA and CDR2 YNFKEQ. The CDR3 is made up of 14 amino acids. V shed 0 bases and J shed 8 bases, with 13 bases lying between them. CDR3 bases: TGTGCCAGCAGCCAAGACCCGGGGGGGTGGGGCTACACCTTC. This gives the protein CASSQDPGGWGYTF.

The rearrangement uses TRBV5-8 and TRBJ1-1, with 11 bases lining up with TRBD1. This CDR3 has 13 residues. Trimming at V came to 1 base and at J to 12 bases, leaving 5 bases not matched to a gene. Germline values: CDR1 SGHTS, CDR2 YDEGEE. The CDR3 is CASSLRTGGQTFF. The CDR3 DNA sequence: TGTGCCAGCAGCTTGAGGACAGGGGGCCAAACTTTCTTT.

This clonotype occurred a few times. The CDR3 sequence is CASSPPGTSGYNEQFF. The CDR3 coding sequence is TGTGCCAGCAGTCCCCCCGGGACTAGCGGATACAATGAGCAGTTCTTC. The chain couples TRBV12-3 or TRBV12-4 to TRBJ2-1; 11 bases agree with TRBD2. With V trimmed by 5 bases and J by 4 bases, 7 bases remained unmatched. The CDR3 extends over 16 amino acids.

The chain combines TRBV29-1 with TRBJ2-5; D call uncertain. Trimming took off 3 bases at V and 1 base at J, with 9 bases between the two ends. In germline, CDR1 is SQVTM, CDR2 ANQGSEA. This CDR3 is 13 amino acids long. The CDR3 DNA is TGCAGCGTTGAGGTTCAGATCCAAGAGACCCAGTACTTC. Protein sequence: CSVEVQIQETQYF.

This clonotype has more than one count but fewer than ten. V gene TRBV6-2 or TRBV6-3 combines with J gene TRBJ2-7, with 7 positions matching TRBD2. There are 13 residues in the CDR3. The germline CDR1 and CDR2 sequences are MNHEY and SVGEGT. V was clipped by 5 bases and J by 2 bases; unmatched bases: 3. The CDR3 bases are TGTGCCAGCAGTAAAGGACTAGCCTACGAGCAGTACTTC. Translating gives CASSKGLAYEQYF.

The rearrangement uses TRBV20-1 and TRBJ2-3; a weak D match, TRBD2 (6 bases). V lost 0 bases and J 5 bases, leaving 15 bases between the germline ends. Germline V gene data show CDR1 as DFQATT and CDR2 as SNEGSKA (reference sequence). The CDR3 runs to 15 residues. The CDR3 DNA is TGCAGTGCTAGAGACCGACCGTCTAGCGAAGATACGCAGTATTTT. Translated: CSARDRPSSEDTQYF.

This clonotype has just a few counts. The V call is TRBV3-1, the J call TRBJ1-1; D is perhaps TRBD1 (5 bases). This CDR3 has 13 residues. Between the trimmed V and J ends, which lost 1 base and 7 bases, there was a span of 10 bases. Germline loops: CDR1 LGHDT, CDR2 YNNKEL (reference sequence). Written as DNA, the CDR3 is TGTGCCAGCAGCCAAGGGGGCCGGGTTGAAGCTTTCTTT. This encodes CASSQGGRVEAFF.

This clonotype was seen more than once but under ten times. The CDR3 sequence is CASSPGLASGGELFF. CDR3 in DNA: TGCGCCAGCAGCCCTGGACTAGCGTCAGGCGGGGAGCTGTTTTTT. The genes are TRBV5-1 and TRBJ2-2, with 9 bases identical to TRBD2. The length of the CDR3 is 15 residues. Germline-derived CDR1 and CDR2 are SGHRS and YFSETQ. The trim removed 4 bases at V and 7 bases at J, leaving 8 bases unmatched.

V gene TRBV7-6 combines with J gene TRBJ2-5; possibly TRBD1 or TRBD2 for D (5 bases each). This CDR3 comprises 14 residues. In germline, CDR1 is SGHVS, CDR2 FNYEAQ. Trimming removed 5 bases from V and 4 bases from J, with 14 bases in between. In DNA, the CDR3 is TGTGCCAGCAGCGTCTCCGGGACGGGAGAGACCCAGTACTTC. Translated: CASSVSGTGETQYF.

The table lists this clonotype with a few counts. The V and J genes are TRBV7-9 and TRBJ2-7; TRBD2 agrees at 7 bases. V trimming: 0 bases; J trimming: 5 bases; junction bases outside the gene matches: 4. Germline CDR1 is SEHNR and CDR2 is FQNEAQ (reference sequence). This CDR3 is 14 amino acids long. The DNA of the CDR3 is TGTGCCAGCAGCTTAGCGGGAGGGCCGGACGAGCAGTACTTC. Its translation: CASSLAGGPDEQYF. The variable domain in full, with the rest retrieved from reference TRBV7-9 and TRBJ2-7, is DTGVSQNPRHKITKRGQNVTFRCDPISEHNRLYWYRQTLGQGPEFLTYFQNEAQLEKSRLLSDRFSAERPKGSFSTLEIQRTEQGDSAMYLCASSLAGGPDEQYFGPGTRLTVT.

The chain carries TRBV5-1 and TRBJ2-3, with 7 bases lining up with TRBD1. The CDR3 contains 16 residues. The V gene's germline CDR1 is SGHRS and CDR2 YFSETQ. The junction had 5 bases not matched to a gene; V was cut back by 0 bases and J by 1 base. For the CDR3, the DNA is TGCGCCAGCAGCTTGGGACAGGGCCAAGGCACAGATACGCAGTATTTT. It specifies CASSLGQGQGTDTQYF.

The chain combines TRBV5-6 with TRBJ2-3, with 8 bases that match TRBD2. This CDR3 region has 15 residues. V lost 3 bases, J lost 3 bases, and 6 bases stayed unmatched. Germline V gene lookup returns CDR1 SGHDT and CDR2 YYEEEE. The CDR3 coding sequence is TGTGCCAGCAGCTGGGGACTAGTAGGGACAGATACGCAGTATTTT. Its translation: CASSWGLVGTDTQYF. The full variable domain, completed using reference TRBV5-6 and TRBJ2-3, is DAGVTQSPTHLIKTRGQQVTLRCSPKSGHDTVSWYQQALGQGPQFIFQYYEEEERQRGNFPDRFSGHQFPNYSSELNVNALLLGDSALYLCASSWGLVGTDTQYFGPGTRLTVL.

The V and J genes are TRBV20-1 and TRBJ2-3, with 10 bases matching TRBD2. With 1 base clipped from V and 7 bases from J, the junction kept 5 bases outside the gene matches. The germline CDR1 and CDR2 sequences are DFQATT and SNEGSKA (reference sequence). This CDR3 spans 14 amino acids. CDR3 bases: TGCAGTGCTAGAGCGTCTAGCGGGAGTCATACGCAGTATTTT. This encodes CSARASSGSHTQYF.

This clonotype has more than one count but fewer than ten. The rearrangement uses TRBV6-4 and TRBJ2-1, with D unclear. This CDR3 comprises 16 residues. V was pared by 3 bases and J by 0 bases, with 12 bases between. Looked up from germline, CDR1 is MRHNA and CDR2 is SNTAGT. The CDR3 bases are TGTGCCAGCAGTGATCTGTACGGACGCTCCTACAATGAGCAGTTCTTC. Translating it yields CASSDLYGRSYNEQFF.

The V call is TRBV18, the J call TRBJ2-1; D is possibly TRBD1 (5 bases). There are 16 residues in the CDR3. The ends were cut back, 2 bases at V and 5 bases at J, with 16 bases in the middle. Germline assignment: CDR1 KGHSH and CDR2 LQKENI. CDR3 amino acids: CASSPELGQGNNEQFF. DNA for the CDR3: TGTGCCAGCTCACCAGAATTGGGGCAGGGCAACAATGAGCAGTTCTTC.

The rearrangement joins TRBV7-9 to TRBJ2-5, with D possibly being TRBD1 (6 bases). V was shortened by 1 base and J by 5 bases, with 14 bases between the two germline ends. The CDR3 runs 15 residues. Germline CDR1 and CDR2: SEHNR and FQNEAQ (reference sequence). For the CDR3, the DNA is TGTGCCAGCAGCTTAGTCTGGGGGCCGGAGGAGACCCAGTACTTC. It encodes CASSLVWGPEETQYF.

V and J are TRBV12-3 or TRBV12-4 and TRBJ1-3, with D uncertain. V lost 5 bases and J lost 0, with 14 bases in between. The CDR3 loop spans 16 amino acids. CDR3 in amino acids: CASSPSRTGSGNTIYF. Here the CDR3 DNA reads TGTGCCAGCAGTCCTTCTCGGACCGGCTCTGGAAACACCATATATTTT.

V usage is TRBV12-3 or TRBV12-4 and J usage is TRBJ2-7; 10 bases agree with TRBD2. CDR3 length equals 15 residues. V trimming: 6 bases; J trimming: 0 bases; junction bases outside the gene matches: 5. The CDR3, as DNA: TGTGCCAGCAGACTTTCTAGCGGGAGCTCCTACGAGCAGTACTTC. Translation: CASRLSSGSSYEQYF.

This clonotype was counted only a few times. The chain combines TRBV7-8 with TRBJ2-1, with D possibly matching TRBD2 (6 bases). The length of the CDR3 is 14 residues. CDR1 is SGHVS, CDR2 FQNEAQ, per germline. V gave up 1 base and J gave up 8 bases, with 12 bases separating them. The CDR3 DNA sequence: TGTGCCAGCAGCTTAGGGAGGGAACGGGATGAGCAGTTCTTC. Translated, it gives CASSLGRERDEQFF.

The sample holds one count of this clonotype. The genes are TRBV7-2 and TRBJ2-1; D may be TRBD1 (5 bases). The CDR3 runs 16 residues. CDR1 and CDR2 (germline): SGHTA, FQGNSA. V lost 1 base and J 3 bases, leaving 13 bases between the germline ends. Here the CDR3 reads CASSLVVQGFYNEQFF. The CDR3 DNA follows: TGTGCCAGCAGCTTAGTCGTCCAGGGTTTCTACAATGAGCAGTTCTTC.

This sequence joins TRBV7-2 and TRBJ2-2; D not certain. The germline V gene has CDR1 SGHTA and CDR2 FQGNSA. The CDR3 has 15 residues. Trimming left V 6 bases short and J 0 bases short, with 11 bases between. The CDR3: CASRSVPANTGELFF. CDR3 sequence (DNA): TGTGCCAGCAGGTCGGTCCCTGCGAACACCGGGGAGCTGTTTTTT. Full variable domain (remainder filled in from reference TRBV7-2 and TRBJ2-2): GAGVSQSPSNKVTEKGKDVELRCDPISGHTALYWYRQSLGQGLEFLIYFQGNSAPDKSGLPSDRFSAERTGGSVSTLTIQRTQQEDSAVYLCASRSVPANTGELFFGEGSRLTVL.

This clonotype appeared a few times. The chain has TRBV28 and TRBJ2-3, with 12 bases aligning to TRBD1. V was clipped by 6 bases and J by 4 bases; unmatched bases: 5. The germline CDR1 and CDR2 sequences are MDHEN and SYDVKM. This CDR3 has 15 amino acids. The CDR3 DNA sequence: TGTGCCAGCAGCCGAGGGGACAGGGGGCCAGATACGCAGTATTTT. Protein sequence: CASSRGDRGPDTQYF.

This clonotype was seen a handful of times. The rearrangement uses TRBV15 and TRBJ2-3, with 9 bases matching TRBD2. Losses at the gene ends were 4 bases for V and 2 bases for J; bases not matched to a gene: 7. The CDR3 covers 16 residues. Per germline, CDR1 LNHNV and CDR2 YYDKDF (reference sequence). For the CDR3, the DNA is TGTGCCACCAGCACCGGGACTAGCAACCCCACAGATACGCAGTATTTT. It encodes CATSTGTSNPTDTQYF.

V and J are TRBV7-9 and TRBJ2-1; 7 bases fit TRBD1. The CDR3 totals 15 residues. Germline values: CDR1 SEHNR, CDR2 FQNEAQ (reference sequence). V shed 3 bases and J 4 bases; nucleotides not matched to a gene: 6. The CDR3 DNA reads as TGTGCCAGCAGCTTCGCCGGGACAGCGTACAATGAGCAGTTCTTC. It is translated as CASSFAGTAYNEQFF.

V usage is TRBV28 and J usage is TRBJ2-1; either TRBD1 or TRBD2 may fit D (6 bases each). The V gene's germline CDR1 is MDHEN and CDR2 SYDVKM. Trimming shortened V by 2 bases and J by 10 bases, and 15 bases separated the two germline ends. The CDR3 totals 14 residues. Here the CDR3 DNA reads TGTGCCAGCAGTTTACCCCAACGGGGGCGGGAGCAGTTCTTC. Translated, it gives CASSLPQRGREQFF. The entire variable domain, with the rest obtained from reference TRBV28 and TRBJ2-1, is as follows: DVKVTQSSRYLVKRTGEKVFLECVQDMDHENMFWYRQDPGLGLRLIYFSYDVKMKEKGDIPEGYSVSREKKERFSLILESASTNQTSMYLCASSLPQRGREQFFGPGTRLTVL.

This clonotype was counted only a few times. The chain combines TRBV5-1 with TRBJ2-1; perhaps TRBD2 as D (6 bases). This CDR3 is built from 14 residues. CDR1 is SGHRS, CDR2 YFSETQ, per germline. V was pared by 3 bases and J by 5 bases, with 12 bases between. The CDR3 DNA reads TGCGCCAGCAGCTATTACGGGAGCAACAATGAGCAGTTCTTC. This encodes CASSYYGSNNEQFF.